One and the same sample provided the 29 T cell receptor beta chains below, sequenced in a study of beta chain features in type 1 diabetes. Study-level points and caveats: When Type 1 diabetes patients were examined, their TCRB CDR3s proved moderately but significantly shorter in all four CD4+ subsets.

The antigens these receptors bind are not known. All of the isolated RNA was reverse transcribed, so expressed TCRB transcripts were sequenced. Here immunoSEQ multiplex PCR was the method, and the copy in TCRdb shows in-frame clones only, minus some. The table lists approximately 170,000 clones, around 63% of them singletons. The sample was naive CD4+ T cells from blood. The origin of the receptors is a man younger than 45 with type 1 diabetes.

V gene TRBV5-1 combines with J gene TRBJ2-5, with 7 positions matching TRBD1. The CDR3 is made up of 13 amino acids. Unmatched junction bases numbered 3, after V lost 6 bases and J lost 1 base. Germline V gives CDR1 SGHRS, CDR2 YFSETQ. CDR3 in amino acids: CASKGAFQETQYF. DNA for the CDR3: TGCGCCAGCAAGGGGGCTTTCCAAGAGACCCAGTACTTC.

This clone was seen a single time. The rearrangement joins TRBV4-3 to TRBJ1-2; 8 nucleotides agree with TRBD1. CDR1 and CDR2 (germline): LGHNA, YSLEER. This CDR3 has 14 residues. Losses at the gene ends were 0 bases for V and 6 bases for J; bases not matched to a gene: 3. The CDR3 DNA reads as TGCGCCAGCAGCCAAGATCCGACAGGGGATGGCTACACCTTC. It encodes CASSQDPTGDGYTF.

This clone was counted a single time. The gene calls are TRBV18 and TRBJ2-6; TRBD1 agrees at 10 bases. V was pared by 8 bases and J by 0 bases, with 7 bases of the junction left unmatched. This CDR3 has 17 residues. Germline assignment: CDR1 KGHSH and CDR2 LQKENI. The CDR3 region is CASVPGQGSSGANVLTF. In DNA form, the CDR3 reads TGTGCCAGCGTACCGGGACAGGGGTCCTCTGGGGCCAACGTCCTGACTTTC.

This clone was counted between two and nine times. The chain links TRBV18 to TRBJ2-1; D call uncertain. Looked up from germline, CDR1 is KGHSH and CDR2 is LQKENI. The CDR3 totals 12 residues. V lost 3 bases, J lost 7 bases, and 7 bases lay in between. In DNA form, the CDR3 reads TGTGCCAGCTCACCGACTTATAATGAGCAGTTCTTC. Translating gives CASSPTYNEQFF.

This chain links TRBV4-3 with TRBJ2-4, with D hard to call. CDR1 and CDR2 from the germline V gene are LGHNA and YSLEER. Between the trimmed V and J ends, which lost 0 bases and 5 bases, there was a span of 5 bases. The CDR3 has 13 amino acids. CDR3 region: CASSQDQQNIQYF. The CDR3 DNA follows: TGCGCCAGCAGCCAAGATCAGCAAAACATTCAGTACTTC.

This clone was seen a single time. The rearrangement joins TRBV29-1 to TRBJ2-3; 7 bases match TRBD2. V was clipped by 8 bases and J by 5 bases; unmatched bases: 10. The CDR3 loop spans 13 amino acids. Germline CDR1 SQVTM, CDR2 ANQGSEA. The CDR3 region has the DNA TGCAGCTCCCGTGCGGGGGAGGGAGATACGCAGTATTTT. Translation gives CSSRAGEGDTQYF.

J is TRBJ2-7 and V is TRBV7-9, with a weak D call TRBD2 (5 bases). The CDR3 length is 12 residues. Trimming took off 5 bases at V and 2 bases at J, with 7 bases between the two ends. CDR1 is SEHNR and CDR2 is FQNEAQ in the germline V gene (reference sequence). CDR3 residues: CASSKGAYEQYF. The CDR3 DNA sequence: TGTGCCAGCAGCAAGGGAGCCTACGAGCAGTACTTC.

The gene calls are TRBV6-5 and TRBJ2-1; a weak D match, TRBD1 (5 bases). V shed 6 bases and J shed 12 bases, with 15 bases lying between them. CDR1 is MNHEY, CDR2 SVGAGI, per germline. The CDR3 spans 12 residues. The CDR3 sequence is CASRDKGRGQFF. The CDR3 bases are TGTGCCAGCAGGGACAAGGGAAGAGGGCAGTTCTTC.

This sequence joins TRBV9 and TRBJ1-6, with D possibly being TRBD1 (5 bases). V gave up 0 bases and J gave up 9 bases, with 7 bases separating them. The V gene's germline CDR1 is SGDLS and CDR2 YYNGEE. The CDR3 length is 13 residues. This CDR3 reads CASSVETASPLHF. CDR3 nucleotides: TGTGCCAGCAGCGTAGAGACAGCTTCACCCCTCCACTTT.

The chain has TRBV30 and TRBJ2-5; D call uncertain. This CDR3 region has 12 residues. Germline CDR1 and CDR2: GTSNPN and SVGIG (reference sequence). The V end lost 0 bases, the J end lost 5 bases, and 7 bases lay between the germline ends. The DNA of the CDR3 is TGTGCCTGGAGTGTGGGTCGGGAGACCCAGTACTTC. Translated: CAWSVGRETQYF.

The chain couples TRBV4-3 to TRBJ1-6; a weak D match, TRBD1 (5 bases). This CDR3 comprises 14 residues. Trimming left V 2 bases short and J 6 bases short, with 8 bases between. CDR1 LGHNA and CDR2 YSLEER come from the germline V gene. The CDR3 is CASSQQGLNSPLHF. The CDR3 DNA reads TGCGCCAGCAGCCAACAGGGTCTTAATTCACCCCTCCACTTT.

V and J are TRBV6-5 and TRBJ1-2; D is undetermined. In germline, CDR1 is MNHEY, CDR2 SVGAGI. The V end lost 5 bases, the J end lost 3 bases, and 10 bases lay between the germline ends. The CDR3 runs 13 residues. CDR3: CASSKELDYGYTF. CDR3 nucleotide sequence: TGTGCCAGCAGTAAGGAACTTGACTATGGCTACACCTTC.

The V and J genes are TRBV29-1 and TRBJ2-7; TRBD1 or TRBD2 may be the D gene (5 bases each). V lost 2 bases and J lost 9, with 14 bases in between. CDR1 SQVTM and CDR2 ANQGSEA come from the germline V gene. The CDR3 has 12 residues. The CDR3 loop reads CSVERASQGQYF. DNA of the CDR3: TGCAGCGTTGAACGGGCTAGCCAGGGGCAGTACTTC.

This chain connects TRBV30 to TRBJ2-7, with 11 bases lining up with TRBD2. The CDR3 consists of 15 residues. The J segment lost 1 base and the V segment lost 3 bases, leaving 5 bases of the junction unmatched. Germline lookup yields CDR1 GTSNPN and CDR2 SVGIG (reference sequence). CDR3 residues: CAWRSGLAVSYEQYF. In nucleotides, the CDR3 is TGTGCCTGGAGGTCGGGACTAGCGGTTTCCTACGAGCAGTACTTC.

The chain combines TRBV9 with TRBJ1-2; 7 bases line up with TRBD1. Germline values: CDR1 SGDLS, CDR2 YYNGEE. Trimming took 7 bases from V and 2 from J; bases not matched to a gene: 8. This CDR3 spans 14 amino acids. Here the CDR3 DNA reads TGTGCCAGCTCAACCGGGACAGAGAACTATGGCTACACCTTC. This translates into CASSTGTENYGYTF.

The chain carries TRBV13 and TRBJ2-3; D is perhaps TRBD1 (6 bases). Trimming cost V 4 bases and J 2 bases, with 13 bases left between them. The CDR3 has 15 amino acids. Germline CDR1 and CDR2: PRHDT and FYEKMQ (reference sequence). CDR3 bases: TGTGCCAGCAGCTGGACAGAGAGGCTCACAGATACGCAGTATTTT. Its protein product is CASSWTERLTDTQYF. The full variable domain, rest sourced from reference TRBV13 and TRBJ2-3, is AAGVIQSPRHLIKEKRETATLKCYPIPRHDTVYWYQQGPGQDPQFLISFYEKMQSDKGSIPDRFSAQQFSDYHSELNMSSLELGDSALYFCASSWTERLTDTQYFGPGTRLTVL.

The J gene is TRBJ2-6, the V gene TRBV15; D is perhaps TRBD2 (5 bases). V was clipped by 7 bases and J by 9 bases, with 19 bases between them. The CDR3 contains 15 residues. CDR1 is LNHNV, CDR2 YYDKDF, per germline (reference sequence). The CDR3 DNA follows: TGTGCCACCAACGGTGGGGTATTGGGAGTCAACGTCCTGACTTTC. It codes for CATNGGVLGVNVLTF.

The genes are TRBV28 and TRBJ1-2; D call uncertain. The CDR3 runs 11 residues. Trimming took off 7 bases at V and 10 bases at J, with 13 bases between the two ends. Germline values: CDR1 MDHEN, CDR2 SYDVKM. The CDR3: CASISGPSYTF. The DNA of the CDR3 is TGTGCCAGCATCAGCGGACCTTCCTACACCTTC.

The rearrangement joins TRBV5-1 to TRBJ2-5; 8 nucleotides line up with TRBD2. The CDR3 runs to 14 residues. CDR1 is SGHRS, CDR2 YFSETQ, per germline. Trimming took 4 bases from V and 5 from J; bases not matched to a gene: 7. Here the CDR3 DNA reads TGCGCCAGCAGCCCGGGACTAGAGCCGGAGACCCAGTACTTC. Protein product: CASSPGLEPETQYF.

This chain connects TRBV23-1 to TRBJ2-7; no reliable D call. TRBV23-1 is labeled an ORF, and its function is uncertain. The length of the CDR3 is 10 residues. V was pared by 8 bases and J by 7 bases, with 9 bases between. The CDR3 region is CASGCREQYF. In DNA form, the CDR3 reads TGCGCCAGCGGTTGTCGGGAGCAGTACTTC.

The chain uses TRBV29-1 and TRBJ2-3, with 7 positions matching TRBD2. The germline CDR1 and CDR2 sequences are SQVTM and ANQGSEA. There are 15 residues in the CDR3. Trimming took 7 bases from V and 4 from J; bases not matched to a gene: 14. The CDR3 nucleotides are TGCAGCGGGACCATGCTCCCGAGCGGGGCAGATACGCAGTATTTT. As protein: CSGTMLPSGADTQYF.

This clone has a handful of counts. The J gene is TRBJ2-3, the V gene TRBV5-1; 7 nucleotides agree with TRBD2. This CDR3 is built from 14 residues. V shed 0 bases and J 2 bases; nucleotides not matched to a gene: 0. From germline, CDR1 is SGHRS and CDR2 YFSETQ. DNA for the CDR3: TGCGCCAGCAGCTTGGGGGACTACACAGATACGCAGTATTTT. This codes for CASSLGDYTDTQYF.

This CDR3 reads CASSQDPASGVQETQYF. The CDR3 nucleotides read TGCGCCAGCAGCCAAGATCCGGCTAGCGGTGTCCAAGAGACCCAGTACTTC. This rearrangement joins TRBV4-1 to TRBJ2-5, with 7 bases matching TRBD2. The germline V gene has CDR1 MGHRA and CDR2 YSYEKL. V was clipped by 0 bases and J by 1 base; unmatched bases: 8. The CDR3 totals 17 residues.

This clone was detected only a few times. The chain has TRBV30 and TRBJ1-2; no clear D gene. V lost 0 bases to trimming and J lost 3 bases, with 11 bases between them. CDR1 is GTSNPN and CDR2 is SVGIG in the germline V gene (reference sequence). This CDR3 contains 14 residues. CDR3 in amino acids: CAWSVTPLHYGYTF. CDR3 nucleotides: TGTGCCTGGAGTGTAACTCCGCTTCACTATGGCTACACCTTC.

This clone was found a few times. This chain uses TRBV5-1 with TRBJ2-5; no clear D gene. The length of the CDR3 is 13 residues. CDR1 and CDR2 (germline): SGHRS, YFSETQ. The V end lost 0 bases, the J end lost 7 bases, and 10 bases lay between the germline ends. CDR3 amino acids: CASSLDTLGTQYF. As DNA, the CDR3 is TGCGCCAGCAGCTTGGATACTTTAGGGACCCAGTACTTC.

The CDR3 nucleotides are TGCAGCGTTGAAGACGACAGGGGGCGGAAGCAGTTCTTC. This gives the protein CSVEDDRGRKQFF. The chain uses TRBV29-1 and TRBJ2-1, with 10 bases identical to TRBD1. Germline values: CDR1 SQVTM, CDR2 ANQGSEA. This CDR3 contains 13 residues. V gave up 0 bases and J gave up 11 bases; unmatched junction bases: 4.

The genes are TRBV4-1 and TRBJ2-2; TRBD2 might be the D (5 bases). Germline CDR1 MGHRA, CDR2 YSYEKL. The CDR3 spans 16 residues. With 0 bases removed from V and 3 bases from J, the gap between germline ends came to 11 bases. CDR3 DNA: TGCGCCAGCAGCCAAGAGATAGCGTCGGACACCGGGGAGCTGTTTTTT. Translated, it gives CASSQEIASDTGELFF.

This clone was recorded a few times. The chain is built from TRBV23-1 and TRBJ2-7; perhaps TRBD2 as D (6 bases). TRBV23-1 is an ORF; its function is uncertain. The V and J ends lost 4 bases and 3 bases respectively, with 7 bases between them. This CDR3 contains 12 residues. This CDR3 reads CASSRRGYEQYF. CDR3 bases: TGCGCCAGCAGTCGGAGGGGCTACGAGCAGTACTTC.

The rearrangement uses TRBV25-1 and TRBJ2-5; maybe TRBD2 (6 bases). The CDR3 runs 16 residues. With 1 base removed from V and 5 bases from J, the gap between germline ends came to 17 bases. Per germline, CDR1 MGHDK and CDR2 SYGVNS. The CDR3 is CASSEFRLGLWETQYF. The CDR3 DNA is TGTGCCAGCAGTGAATTTCGACTAGGGTTATGGGAGACCCAGTACTTC.